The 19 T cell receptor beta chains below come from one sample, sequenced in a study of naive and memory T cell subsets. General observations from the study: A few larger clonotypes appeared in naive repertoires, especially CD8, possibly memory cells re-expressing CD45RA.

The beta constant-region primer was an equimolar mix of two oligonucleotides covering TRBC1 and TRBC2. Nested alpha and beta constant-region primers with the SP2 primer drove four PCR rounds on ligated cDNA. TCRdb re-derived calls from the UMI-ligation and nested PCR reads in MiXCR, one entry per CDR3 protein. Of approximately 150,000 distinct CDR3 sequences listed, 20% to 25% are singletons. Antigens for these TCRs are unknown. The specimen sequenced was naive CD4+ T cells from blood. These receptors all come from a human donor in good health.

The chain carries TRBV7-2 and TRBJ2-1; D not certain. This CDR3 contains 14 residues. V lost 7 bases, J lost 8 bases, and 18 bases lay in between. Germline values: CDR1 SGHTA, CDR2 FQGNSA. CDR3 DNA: TGTGCCAGCACCCCGGAATTTAGCAACTATGAGCAGTTCTTC. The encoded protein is CASTPEFSNYEQFF.

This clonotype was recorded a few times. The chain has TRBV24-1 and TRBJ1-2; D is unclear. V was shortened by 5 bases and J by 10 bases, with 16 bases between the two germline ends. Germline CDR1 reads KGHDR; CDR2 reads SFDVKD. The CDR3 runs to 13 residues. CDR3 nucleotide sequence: TGTGCCACCAGTGGGGTCAACCAAGCGTCCTACACCTTC. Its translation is CATSGVNQASYTF.

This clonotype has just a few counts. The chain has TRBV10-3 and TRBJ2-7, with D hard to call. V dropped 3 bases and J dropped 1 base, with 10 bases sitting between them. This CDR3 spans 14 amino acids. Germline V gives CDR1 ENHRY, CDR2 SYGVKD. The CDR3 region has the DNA TGTGCCATCAGTGATGAGCACATTTCCTACGAGCAGTACTTC. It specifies CAISDEHISYEQYF.

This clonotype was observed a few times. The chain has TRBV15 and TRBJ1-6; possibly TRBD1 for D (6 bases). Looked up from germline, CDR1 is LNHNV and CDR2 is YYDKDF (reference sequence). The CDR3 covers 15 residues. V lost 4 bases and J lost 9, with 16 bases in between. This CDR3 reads CATSTGPRGGSPLHF. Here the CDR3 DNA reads TGTGCCACCAGCACCGGGCCCCGAGGGGGTTCACCCCTCCACTTT.

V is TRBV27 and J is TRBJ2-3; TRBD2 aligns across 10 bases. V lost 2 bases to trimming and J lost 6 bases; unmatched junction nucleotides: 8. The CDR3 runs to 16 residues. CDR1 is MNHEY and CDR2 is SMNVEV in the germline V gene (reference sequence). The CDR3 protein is CASSLGSGRADDTQYF. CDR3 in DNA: TGTGCCAGCAGTTTAGGGAGCGGGAGGGCTGACGATACGCAGTATTTT.

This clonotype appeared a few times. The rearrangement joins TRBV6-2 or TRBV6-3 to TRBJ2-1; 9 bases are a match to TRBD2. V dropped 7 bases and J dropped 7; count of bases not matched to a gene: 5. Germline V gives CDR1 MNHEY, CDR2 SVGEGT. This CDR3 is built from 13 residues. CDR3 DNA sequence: TGTGCCAGCAAGGCGGGAGGGCTGAATGAGCAGTTCTTC. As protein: CASKAGGLNEQFF.

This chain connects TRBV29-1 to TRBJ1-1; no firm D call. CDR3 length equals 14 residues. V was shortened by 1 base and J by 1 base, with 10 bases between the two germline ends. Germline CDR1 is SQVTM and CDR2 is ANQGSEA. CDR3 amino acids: CSVEAKYGNTEAFF. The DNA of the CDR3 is TGCAGCGTTGAAGCGAAGTACGGGAACACTGAAGCTTTCTTT. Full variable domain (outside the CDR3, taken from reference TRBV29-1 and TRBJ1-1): SAVISQKPSRDICQRGTSLTIQCQVDSQVTMMFWYRQQPGQSLTLIATANQGSEATYESGFVIDKFPISRPNLTFSTLTVSNMSPEDSSIYLCSVEAKYGNTEAFFGQGTRLTVV.

The CDR3 coding sequence is TGCAGCGTCGATACTCCCAGCTCCTACAATGAGCAGTTCTTC. It encodes CSVDTPSSYNEQFF. The chain links TRBV29-1 to TRBJ2-1; D gene uncertain. Trimming shortened V by 6 bases and J by 0 bases, and 12 bases separated the two germline ends. Germline V CDR1 and CDR2: SQVTM, ANQGSEA. The CDR3 spans 14 residues.

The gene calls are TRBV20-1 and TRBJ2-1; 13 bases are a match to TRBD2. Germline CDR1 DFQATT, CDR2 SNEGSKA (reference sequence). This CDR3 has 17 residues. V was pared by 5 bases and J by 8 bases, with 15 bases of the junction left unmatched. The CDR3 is CSAYTKLLAGGWYEQFF. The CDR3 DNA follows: TGCAGTGCTTATACTAAGTTACTAGCGGGAGGGTGGTATGAGCAGTTCTTC.

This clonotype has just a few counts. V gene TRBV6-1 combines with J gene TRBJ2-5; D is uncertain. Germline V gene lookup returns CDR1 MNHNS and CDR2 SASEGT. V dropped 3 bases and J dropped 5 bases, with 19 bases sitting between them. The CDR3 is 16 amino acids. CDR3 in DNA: TGTGCCAGCAGTGAGGTTCGGTCCCAAGGCCGGGAGACCCAGTACTTC. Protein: CASSEVRSQGRETQYF.

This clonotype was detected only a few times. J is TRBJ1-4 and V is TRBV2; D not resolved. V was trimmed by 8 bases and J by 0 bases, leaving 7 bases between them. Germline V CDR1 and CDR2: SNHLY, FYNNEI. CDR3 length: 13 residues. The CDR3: CASRGATNEKLFF. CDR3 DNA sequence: TGTGCCAGCCGGGGTGCAACTAATGAAAAACTGTTTTTT.

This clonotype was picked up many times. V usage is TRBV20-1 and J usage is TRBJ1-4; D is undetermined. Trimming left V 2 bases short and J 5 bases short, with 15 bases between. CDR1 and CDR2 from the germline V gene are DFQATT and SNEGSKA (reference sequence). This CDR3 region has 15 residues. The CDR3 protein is CSARREQGWNEKLFF. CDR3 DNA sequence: TGCAGTGCTAGAAGGGAGCAAGGGTGGAATGAAAAACTGTTTTTT.

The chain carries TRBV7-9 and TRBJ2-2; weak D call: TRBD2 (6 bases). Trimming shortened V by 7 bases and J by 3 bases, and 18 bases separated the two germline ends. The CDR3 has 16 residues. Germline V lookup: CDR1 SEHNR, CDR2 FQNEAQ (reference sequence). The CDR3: CASTPWAGRYTGELFF. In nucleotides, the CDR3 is TGTGCCAGCACCCCCTGGGCGGGACGTTACACCGGGGAGCTGTTTTTT.

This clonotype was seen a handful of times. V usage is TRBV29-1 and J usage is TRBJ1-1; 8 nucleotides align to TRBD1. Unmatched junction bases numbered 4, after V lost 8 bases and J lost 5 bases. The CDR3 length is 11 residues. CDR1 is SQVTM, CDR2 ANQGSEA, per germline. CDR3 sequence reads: CSFRTGTEAFF. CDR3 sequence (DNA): TGCAGCTTCCGGACAGGGACTGAAGCTTTCTTT.

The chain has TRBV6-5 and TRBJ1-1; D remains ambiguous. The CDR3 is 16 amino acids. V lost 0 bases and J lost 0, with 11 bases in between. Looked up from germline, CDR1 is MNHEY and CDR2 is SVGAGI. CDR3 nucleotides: TGTGCCAGCAGTTACTCCGAACTGGCCATGAACACTGAAGCTTTCTTT. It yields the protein CASSYSELAMNTEAFF.

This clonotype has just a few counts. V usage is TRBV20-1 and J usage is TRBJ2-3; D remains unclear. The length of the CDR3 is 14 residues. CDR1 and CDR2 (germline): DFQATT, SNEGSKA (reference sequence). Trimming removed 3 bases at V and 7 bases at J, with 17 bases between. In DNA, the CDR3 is TGCAGTGCTAGTAAAGGCCTTAATGAAAATACGCAGTATTTT. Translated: CSASKGLNENTQYF.

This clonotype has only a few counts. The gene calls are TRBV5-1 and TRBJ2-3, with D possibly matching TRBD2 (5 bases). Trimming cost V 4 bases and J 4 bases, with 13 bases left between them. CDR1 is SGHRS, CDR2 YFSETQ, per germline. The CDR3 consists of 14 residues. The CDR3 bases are TGCGCCAGCAGCCCCCCTGGAGCGGCAGATACGCAGTATTTT. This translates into CASSPPGAADTQYF.

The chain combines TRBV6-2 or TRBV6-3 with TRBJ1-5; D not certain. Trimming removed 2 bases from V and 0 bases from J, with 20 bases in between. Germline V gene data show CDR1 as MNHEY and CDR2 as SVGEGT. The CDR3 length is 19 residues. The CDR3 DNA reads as TGTGCCAGCAGTTACGAGGGCCCGTTCCCCCGGAATAGCAATCAGCCCCAGCATTTT. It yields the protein CASSYEGPFPRNSNQPQHF.

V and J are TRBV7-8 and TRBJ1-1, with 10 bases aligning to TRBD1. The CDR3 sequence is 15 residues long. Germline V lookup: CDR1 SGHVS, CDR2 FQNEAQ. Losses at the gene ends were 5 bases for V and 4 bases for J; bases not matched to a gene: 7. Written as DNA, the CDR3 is TGTGCCAGCAGCCCCCGGACAGGGGGGCTCACTGAAGCTTTCTTT. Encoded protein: CASSPRTGGLTEAFF.